The next 10 T cell receptor beta chains were all read from a single sample in a study of T cells in Graves' hyperthyroidism and ophthalmopathy. TCR beta CDR3 region amplification was performed from RNA transcripts. HTBI primers were used for first-round RT-PCR of the TCR CDR3. TCRdb independently ran MiXCR on the multiplex PCR reads; one entry per CDR3 protein. The sample holds nearly 600,000 distinct CDR3 sequences, 14% seen once. Material: blood. The receptors originated from a woman aged 18-35 years with Graves' ophthalmopathy.

The table lists this clonotype with a few counts. The rearrangement joins TRBV5-4 to TRBJ2-3; 8 bases are a match to TRBD2. Germline values: CDR1 SGHNT, CDR2 YYREEE (reference sequence). V dropped 5 bases and J dropped 2; count of bases not matched to a gene: 16. The CDR3 runs 18 residues. The CDR3 bases are TGTGCCAGCAGACCAAGCGGGAGTATCAACCCATTCACAGATACGCAGTATTTT. It codes for CASRPSGSINPFTDTQYF.

This clonotype was observed many times. The chain is built from TRBV27 and TRBJ2-7; TRBD1 might be the D (6 bases). The CDR3 totals 15 residues. V gave up 6 bases and J gave up 2 bases, with 17 bases separating them. Germline lookup yields CDR1 MNHEY and CDR2 SMNVEV (reference sequence). CDR3 in amino acids: CASSRDPQGPYEQYF. The CDR3 coding sequence is TGTGCCAGCAGCCGAGATCCCCAGGGGCCCTACGAGCAGTACTTC.

In its sample, this clonotype was seen a few times. The chain employs TRBV19 and TRBJ2-7, with 9 positions matching TRBD1. In germline, CDR1 is LNHDA, CDR2 SQIVND (reference sequence). Losses at the gene ends were 4 bases for V and 5 bases for J; bases not matched to a gene: 6. This CDR3 is built from 14 residues. CDR3: CASSTQGATDEQYF. CDR3 bases: TGTGCCAGTAGTACACAGGGGGCGACGGACGAGCAGTACTTC. Using reference TRBV19 and TRBJ2-7 for the parts outside the CDR3, the full variable domain is DGGITQSPKYLFRKEGQNVTLSCEQNLNHDAMYWYRQDPGQGLRLIYYSQIVNDFQKGDIAEGYSVSREKKESFPLTVTSAQKNPTAFYLCASSTQGATDEQYFGPGTRLTVT.

There are many counts of this clonotype. V is TRBV9 and J is TRBJ1-1; possibly TRBD1 for D (5 bases). Germline CDR1 is SGDLS and CDR2 is YYNGEE. The ends were cut back, 0 bases at V and 6 bases at J, with 15 bases in the middle. The CDR3 length is 15 residues. DNA of the CDR3: TGTGCCAGCAGCGTAGCATGGGGGGTCGTTGCTGAAGCTTTCTTT. It yields the protein CASSVAWGVVAEAFF.

The chain combines TRBV7-2 with TRBJ2-2, with 7 nucleotides matching TRBD2. The CDR3 is made up of 16 amino acids. Germline V CDR1 and CDR2: SGHTA, FQGNSA. Germline trimming cut 3 bases from V and 0 bases from J; bases unmatched to any gene: 4. The CDR3 region is CASSLGGGANTGELFF. The DNA of the CDR3 is TGTGCCAGCAGCTTGGGGGGGGGGGCGAACACCGGGGAGCTGTTTTTT.

This clonotype was seen at least ten times. V gene TRBV3-1 combines with J gene TRBJ2-3; 10 bases map to TRBD2. With V trimmed by 1 base and J by 2 bases, 6 bases remained unmatched. The CDR3 runs to 17 residues. Germline CDR1 LGHDT, CDR2 YNNKEL (reference sequence). The CDR3 DNA is TGTGCCAGCAGCCAAGTCGAAGCGGGAGGGCCCACAGATACGCAGTATTTT. Protein sequence: CASSQVEAGGPTDTQYF.

There are many counts of this clonotype. The chain carries TRBV28 and TRBJ2-7; D is undetermined. CDR1 is MDHEN and CDR2 is SYDVKM in the germline V gene. CDR3 length: 11 amino acids. The V end lost 6 bases, the J end lost 7 bases, and 10 bases lay between the germline ends. The CDR3 is CASSLLGEQYF. CDR3 DNA sequence: TGTGCCAGCAGCTTGCTGGGGGAGCAGTACTTC.

This clonotype was counted only a few times. This sequence joins TRBV24-1 and TRBJ1-2; D gene uncertain. The germline V gene encodes CDR1 KGHDR and CDR2 SFDVKD. This CDR3 spans 13 amino acids. V lost 4 bases, J lost 4 bases, and 9 bases lay in between. CDR3 sequence reads: CATSDGRFYGYTF. The CDR3 DNA is TGTGCCACCAGTGACGGAAGATTCTATGGCTACACCTTC.

This chain joins TRBV4-3 and TRBJ2-5, with TRBD1 as a possible D gene (6 bases). The V end was cut by 0 bases, the J end by 5 bases, with 16 bases between. The CDR3 sequence is 16 residues long. CDR1 is LGHNA, CDR2 YSLEER, per germline. Here the CDR3 reads CASSQDGVGTYETQYF. In DNA form, the CDR3 reads TGCGCCAGCAGCCAAGATGGGGTGGGGACATACGAGACCCAGTACTTC.

The V and J genes are TRBV3-2 and TRBJ2-7. TRBV3-2 is designated a pseudogene. CDR3 length: 13 amino acids. CDR3 sequence: CASSQGCSYEQYF. The CDR3 nucleotides are TGTGCCAGCAGCCAAGGGTGCAGCTACGAGCAGTACTTC.